The 9 T cell receptor beta chains below were found in one sample sequenced in a study of T cell clonotyping in hematopoietic cell transplantation. Produced via immunoSEQ multiplex PCR; TCRdb's table is partial and in-frame only. The table includes 9,500 to 11,000 clones, around 86% detected once. The sample in question was PBMCs, obtained 180 days after allogeneic stem cell transplant. The source of these receptors is a male patient between 60 and 69 years old who had an allogeneic stem cell transplant from an unrelated donor, so the T cells may come from the graft donor. Some clones in this sample may be carry-over from other donors' samples.

The chain combines TRBV10-3 with TRBJ2-2; tentatively, D is TRBD2 (6 bases). Germline V gene lookup returns CDR1 ENHRY and CDR2 SYGVKD. The CDR3 has 16 amino acids. V was cut by 2 bases and J by 1 base, with 11 bases left in between. The CDR3 is CAISEDGGVNTGELFF. CDR3 sequence (DNA): TGTGCCATCAGTGAGGATGGCGGGGTGAACACCGGGGAGCTGTTTTTT.

V usage is TRBV2 and J usage is TRBJ1-1; the D gene is possibly TRBD1 (5 bases). Trimming shortened V by 6 bases and J by 6 bases, and 8 bases separated the two germline ends. Looked up from germline, CDR1 is SNHLY and CDR2 is FYNNEI. The CDR3 sequence is 11 residues long. The CDR3 sequence is CASRGAPEAFF. DNA of the CDR3: TGTGCCAGCAGAGGGGCTCCTGAAGCTTTCTTT. Drawing the rest from reference TRBV2 and TRBJ1-1, the complete variable domain is EPEVTQTPSHQVTQMGQEVILRCVPISNHLYFYWYRQILGQKVEFLVSFYNNEISEKSEIFDDQFSVERPDGSNFTLKIRSTKLEDSAMYFCASRGAPEAFFGQGTRLTVV.

The genes are TRBV2 and TRBJ1-3, with unresolved D. Looked up from germline, CDR1 is SNHLY and CDR2 is FYNNEI. Trimming shortened V by 6 bases and J by 4 bases, and 13 bases separated the two germline ends. CDR3 length: 14 amino acids. CDR3 protein: CASRSEMGGNTIYF. CDR3 in DNA: TGTGCCAGCAGGAGCGAAATGGGGGGAAACACCATATATTTT.

The CDR3 nucleotides read TGTGCCAGCAGTTACGCTGGCTGGGGACAAGAGACCCAGTACTTC. Its protein is CASSYAGWGQETQYF. The V and J genes are TRBV6-6 and TRBJ2-5; no firm D call. V shed 2 bases and J shed 2 bases, with 12 bases lying between them. Germline V CDR1 and CDR2: MNHNY, SVGAGI (reference sequence). The CDR3 covers 15 residues.

J is TRBJ1-3 and V is TRBV6-5; D uncertain. Germline loops: CDR1 MNHEY, CDR2 SVGAGI. V lost 6 bases and J lost 0, with 12 bases in between. This CDR3 contains 15 residues. The CDR3 nucleotides read TGTGCCAGCAGACCCTCAGGTAGCTCTGGAAACACCATATATTTT. It translates to CASRPSGSSGNTIYF.

The chain uses TRBV5-1 and TRBJ2-7, with D possibly matching TRBD2 (5 bases). Trimming removed 0 bases from V and 4 bases from J, with 8 bases in between. Per the germline V gene, CDR1 is SGHRS and CDR2 is YFSETQ. The CDR3 is made up of 13 amino acids. The CDR3 loop reads CASSLASGYEQYF. The CDR3 DNA is TGCGCCAGCAGCTTGGCCTCGGGATACGAGCAGTACTTC.

The chain recombines TRBV5-8 with TRBJ2-3; 9 bases fit TRBD2. The ends lost 1 base at V and 3 bases at J; junction bases unmatched: 6. The CDR3 consists of 16 residues. The germline V gene encodes CDR1 SGHTS and CDR2 YDEGEE. The CDR3 spells CASSLLERGATDTQYF. In DNA, the CDR3 is TGTGCCAGCAGCTTGCTGGAGCGGGGGGCTACAGATACGCAGTATTTT.

The rearrangement joins TRBV5-6 to TRBJ2-1; TRBD1 matches 11 bases. CDR1 SGHDT and CDR2 YYEEEE come from the germline V gene. The length of the CDR3 is 16 residues. The trim removed 0 bases at V and 6 bases at J, leaving 5 bases unmatched. CDR3 in amino acids: CASSLAGTGGLNEQFF. The CDR3 DNA reads TGTGCCAGCAGCTTGGCCGGGACAGGGGGGCTCAATGAGCAGTTCTTC.

The chain recombines TRBV6-6 with TRBJ2-3, with a possible D match to TRBD2 (5 bases). CDR3 length equals 14 residues. The V and J ends lost 4 bases and 4 bases respectively, with 12 bases between them. Per germline, CDR1 MNHNY and CDR2 SVGAGI (reference sequence). CDR3 DNA sequence: TGTGCCAGCAGTTTTCTAGCCGGCGCAGATACGCAGTATTTT. It encodes CASSFLAGADTQYF.